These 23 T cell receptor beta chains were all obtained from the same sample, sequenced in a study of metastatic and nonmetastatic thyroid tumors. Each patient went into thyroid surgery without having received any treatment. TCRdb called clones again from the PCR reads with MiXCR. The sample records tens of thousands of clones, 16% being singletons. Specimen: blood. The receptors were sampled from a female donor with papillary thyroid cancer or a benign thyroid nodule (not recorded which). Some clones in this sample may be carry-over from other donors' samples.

The CDR3 nucleotides are TGTGCCAGCAGTGACTCGACTAGCGGGGGATCAGATACGCAGTATTTT. This gives the protein CASSDSTSGGSDTQYF. The V and J genes are TRBV6-4 and TRBJ2-3; 12 bases align to TRBD2. V lost 0 bases, J lost 4 bases, and 2 bases stayed unmatched. The CDR3 loop spans 16 amino acids. The germline CDR1 and CDR2 sequences are MRHNA and SNTAGT.

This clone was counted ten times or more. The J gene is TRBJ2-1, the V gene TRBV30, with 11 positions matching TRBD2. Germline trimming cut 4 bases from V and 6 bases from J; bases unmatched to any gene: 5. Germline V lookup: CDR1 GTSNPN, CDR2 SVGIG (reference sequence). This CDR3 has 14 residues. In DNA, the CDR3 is TGTGCCTGGAATAGCGGGAGGGCCGGCAATGAGCAGTTCTTC. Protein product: CAWNSGRAGNEQFF.

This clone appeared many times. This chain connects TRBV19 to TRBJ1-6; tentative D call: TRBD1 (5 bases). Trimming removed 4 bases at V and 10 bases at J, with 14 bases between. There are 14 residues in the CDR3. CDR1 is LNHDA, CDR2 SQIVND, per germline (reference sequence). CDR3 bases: TGTGCCAGTAGTACCCTCTCCGGGGGATCACCCCTCCACTTT. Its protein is CASSTLSGGSPLHF.

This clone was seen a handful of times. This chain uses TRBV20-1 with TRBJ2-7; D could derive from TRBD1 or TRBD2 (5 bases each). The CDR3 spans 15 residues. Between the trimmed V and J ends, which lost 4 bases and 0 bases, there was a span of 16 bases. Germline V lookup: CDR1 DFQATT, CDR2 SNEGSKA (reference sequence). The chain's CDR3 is CSANDRDGFSYEQYF. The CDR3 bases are TGCAGTGCTAACGATCGGGACGGCTTCTCCTACGAGCAGTACTTC.

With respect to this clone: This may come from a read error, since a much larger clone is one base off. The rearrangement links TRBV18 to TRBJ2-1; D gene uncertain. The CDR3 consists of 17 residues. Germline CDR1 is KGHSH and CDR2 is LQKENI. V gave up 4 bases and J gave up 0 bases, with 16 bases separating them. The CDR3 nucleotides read TGTGCCAGCTCACATACCAGTGCCCCTCACTCCTACAATGAGCAGTTCTTC. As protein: CASSHTSAPHSYNEQFF.

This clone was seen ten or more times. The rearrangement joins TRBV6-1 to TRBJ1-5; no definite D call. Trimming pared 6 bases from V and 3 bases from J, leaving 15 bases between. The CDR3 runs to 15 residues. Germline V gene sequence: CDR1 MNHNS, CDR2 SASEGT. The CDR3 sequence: CASRPRYPNNQPQHF. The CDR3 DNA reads TGTGCCAGCAGACCACGGTATCCTAACAATCAGCCCCAGCATTTT.

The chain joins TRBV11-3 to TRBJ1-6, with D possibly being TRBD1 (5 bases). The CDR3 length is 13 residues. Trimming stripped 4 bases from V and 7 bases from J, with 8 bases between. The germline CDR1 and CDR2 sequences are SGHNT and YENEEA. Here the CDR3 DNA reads TGTGCCAGCAGCTCCGGGACCAATTCACCCCTCCACTTT. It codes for CASSSGTNSPLHF.

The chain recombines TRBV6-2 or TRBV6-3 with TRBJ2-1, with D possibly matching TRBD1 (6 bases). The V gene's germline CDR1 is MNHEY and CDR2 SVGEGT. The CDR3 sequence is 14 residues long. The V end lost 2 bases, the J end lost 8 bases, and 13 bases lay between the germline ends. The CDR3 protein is CASSYAGASDEQFF. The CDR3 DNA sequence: TGTGCCAGCAGTTACGCAGGGGCGAGCGATGAGCAGTTCTTC.

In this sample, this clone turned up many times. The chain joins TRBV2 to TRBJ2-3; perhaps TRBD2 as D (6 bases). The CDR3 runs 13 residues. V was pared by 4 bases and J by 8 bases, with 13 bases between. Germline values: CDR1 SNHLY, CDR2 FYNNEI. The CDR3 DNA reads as TGTGCCAGCAGTGTCGGGGGTTCGGGTACGCAGTATTTT. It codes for CASSVGGSGTQYF.

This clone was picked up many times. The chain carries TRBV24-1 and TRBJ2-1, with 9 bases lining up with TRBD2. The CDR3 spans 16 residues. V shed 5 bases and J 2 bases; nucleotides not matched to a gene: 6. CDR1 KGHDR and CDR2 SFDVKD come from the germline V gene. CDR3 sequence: CATSGTLAGTYNEQFF. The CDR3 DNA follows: TGTGCCACCAGTGGAACACTAGCGGGCACCTACAATGAGCAGTTCTTC.

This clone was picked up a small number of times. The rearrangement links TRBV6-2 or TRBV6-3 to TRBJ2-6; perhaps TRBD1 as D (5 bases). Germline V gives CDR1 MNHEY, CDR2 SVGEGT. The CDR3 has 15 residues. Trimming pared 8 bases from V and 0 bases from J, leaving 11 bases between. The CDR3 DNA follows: TGTGCCAGCTCACCTCAGGGCTCTGGGGCCAACGTCCTGACTTTC. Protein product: CASSPQGSGANVLTF.

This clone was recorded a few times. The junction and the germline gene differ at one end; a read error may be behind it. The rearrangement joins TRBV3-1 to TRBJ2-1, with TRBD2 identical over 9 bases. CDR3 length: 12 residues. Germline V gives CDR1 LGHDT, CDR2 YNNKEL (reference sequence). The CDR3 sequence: CASSLSVAGVIF. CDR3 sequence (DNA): TGTGCCAGCAGCCTTAGTGTAGCGGGAGTGATCTTC.

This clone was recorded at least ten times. The CDR3 bases are TGTGCCAGTCGACTCGCAGTCTCTGGAAACACCATATATTTT. Its protein product is CASRLAVSGNTIYF. This chain connects TRBV11-2 to TRBJ1-3; D uncertain. Trimming left V 9 bases short and J 0 bases short, with 12 bases between. CDR3 length: 14 residues. Germline V gene lookup returns CDR1 SGHAT and CDR2 FQNNGV.

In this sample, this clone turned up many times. The CDR3 sequence is CASTSTDTQYF. DNA of the CDR3: TGTGCCTCCACTAGCACAGATACGCAGTATTTT. The chain recombines TRBV30 with TRBJ2-3; D is unresolved. The V gene lost 7 bases and the J gene lost 0 bases, with 5 bases spanning the gap. Germline lookup yields CDR1 GTSNPN and CDR2 SVGIG (reference sequence). CDR3 length equals 11 residues.

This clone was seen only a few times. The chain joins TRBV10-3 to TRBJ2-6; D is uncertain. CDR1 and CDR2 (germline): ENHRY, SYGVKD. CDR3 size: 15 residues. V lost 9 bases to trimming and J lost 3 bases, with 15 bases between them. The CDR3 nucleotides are TGTGCCATTGCAGACTTTCACTATGGGGCCAACGTCCTGACTTTC. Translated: CAIADFHYGANVLTF.

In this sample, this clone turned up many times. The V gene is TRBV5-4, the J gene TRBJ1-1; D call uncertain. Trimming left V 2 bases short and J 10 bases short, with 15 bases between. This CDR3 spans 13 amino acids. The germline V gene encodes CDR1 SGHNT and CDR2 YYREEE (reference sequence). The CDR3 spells CASSFDLSRGAFF. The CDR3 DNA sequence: TGTGCCAGCAGCTTCGACCTAAGCCGGGGAGCTTTCTTT.

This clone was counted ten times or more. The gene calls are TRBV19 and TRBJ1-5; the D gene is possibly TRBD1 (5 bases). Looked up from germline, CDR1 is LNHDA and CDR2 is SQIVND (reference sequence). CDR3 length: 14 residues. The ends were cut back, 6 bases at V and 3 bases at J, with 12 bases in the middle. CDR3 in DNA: TGTGCCAGTAGGCCCGGACACGACAATCAGCCCCAGCATTTT. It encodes CASRPGHDNQPQHF.

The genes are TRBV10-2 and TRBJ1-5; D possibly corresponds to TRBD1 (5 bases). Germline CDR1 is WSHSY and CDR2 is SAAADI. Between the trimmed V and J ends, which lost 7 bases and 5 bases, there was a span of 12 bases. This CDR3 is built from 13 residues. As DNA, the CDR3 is TGCGCCAGCACCCGGGACGGATATCAGCCCCAGCATTTT. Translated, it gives CASTRDGYQPQHF.

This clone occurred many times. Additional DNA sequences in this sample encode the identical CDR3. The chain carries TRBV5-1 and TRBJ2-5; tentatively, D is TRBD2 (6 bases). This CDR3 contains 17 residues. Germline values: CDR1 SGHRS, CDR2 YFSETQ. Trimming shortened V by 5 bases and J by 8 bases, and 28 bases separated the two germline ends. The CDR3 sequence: CASSPGVGTSAEETQYF. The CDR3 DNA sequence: TGCGCCAGCAGTCCGGGAGTAGGGACCTCCGCGGAGGAAACCCAGTACTTC.

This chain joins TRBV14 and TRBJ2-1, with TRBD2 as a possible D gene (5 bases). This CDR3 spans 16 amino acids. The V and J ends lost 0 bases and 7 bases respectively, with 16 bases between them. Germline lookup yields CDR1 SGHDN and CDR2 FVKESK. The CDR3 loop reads CASSQDFTGTENEQFF. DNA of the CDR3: TGTGCCAGCAGCCAAGACTTTACGGGAACAGAAAATGAGCAGTTCTTC.

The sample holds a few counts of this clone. The CDR3, as DNA: TGTGCCAGTATTGAGACTTCGGGCTATGGCTACACCTTC. Translated: CASIETSGYGYTF. The genes are TRBV19 and TRBJ1-2; D gene uncertain. V was trimmed by 7 bases and J by 4 bases, leaving 13 bases between them. CDR1 is LNHDA and CDR2 is SQIVND in the germline V gene (reference sequence). This CDR3 is 13 amino acids long.

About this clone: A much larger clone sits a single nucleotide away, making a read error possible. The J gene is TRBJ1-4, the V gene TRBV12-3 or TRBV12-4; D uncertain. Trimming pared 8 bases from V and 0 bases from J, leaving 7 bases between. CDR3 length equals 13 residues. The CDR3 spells CASGLSTNEKLFF. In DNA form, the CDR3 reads TGTGCCAGCGGACTTTCAACTAATGAAAAACTGTTTTTT.

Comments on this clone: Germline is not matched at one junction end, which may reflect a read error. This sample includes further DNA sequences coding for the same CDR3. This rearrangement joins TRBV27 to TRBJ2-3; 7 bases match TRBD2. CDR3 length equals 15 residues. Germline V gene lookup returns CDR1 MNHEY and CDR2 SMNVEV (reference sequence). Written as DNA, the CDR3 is TGTGCCAGCACCGGGGGGAGCGGTAGTAGAGATGCGCAGTATTTT. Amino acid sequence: CASTGGSGSRDAQYF.